The clone carrying this T cell receptor beta chain was counted a single time. This entry belongs to a study of T cell changes during pregnancy in multiple sclerosis. Assay used: immunoSEQ multiplex PCR; TCRdb lists only in-frame clones, some missing. The sample includes about 100,000 clones, approximately 91% of them seen just once. Germline V gene sequence: CDR1 SGHKS, CDR2 YYEKEE (reference sequence). CDR3 size: 16 residues. V was clipped by 3 bases and J by 0 bases; unmatched bases: 2. The chain couples TRBV5-5 to TRBJ2-3, with 12 bases aligning to TRBD2. This clonotype was obtained from a female donor with multiple sclerosis, enrolled in a pregnancy study. The material sequenced was peripheral blood, taken after pregnancy. The CDR3, as DNA: TGTGCCAGCAGCTCCGGGACTAGCGGGAGCACAGATACGCAGTATTTT. Its translation: CASSSGTSGSTDTQYF. The full variable domain, rest sourced from reference TRBV5-5 and TRBJ2-3, is DAGVTQSPTHLIKTRGQQVTLRCSPISGHKSVSWYQQVLGQGPQFIFQYYEKEERGRGNFPDRFSARQFPNYSSELNVNALLLGDSALYLCASSSGTSGSTDTQYFGPGTRLTVL.